This T cell receptor (beta chain) was documented in a study of CD8+ T cells in alopecia areata. This clone was found a few times. Individuals with alopecia areata gave both lesional scalp punch biopsies and peripheral blood for collection. Germline V CDR1 and CDR2: SQVTM, ANQGSEA. CDR3 length: 10 amino acids. The V gene lost 0 bases and the J gene lost 9 bases, with 6 bases spanning the gap. cDNA reverse transcribed from extracted RNA served as the sequencing template. Some clones are missing from TCRdb's copy, which holds only in-frame ones; the method was immunoSEQ multiplex PCR. Among approximately 100,000 clones listed, 40% to 55% were seen once.

The sample comprised CD4+ T cells sorted from blood. The rearrangement uses TRBV29-1 and TRBJ2-7, with D unclear. The receptor was derived from a human donor with alopecia areata. In DNA form, the CDR3 reads TGCAGCGTTGAAGAAAGGGTGCAGTACTTC. Protein: CSVEERVQYF.